The T cell receptor beta chain described here comes from a study of Ad26.COV2.S vaccination and SARS-CoV-2 variants. This CDR3 contains 15 residues. Germline CDR1 SNHLY, CDR2 FYNNEI. After removal of 4 bases from V and 4 bases from J, the junction contained 10 bases not matched to a gene. The table came from immunoSEQ multiplex PCR; TCRdb's copy has only in-frame clones and leaves some out. This table holds roughly 700,000 clones, roughly 90% found once. Treatment here: about 20 received Ad26.COV2.S at low or high dose, single or two shots; roughly 5 received placebo; per-sample allocation not given. Day 63 after the first vaccine or placebo injection was the time point for sampling.

The sample consisted of peripheral blood, taken in a trial of Ad26.COV2.S vaccine versus placebo. The TCR originated in a person aged 18-60 years who received the Ad26.COV2.S COVID-19 vaccine or a placebo. The V gene is TRBV2, the J gene TRBJ2-7; 7 bases are shared with TRBD1. CDR3 loop: CASSGLQGLAYEQYF. DNA of the CDR3: TGTGCCAGCAGTGGACTACAGGGGTTGGCTTACGAGCAGTACTTC. Full variable domain (missing parts from reference TRBV2 and TRBJ2-7): EPEVTQTPSHQVTQMGQEVILRCVPISNHLYFYWYRQILGQKVEFLVSFYNNEISEKSEIFDDQFSVERPDGSNFTLKIRSTKLEDSAMYFCASSGLQGLAYEQYFGPGTRLTVT.